The 17 T cell receptor beta chains reported below all come from one sample, sequenced in a study of blood T cell repertoires in COVID-19. The data were produced by immunoSEQ multiplex PCR, yet TCRdb's version contains in-frame clones alone and is incomplete. The profile shows roughly 100,000 clones, 75% to 85% of them singletons. Material for sequencing was peripheral blood. The receptors here all came from an elderly man with COVID-19, enrolled during active disease.

This chain links TRBV2 with TRBJ2-2, with a possible D match to TRBD2 (6 bases). Germline-derived CDR1 and CDR2 are SNHLY and FYNNEI. V shed 7 bases and J shed 0 bases, with 12 bases lying between them. This CDR3 spans 15 amino acids. The DNA for the CDR3 is TGTGCCAGCACTATTCTAGCGTCGAACACCGGGGAGCTGTTTTTT. It encodes CASTILASNTGELFF.

This clone appeared a few times. The CDR3 bases are TGTGCCAGCAGCCCAAACAGGGGACAGAACACTGAAGCTTTCTTT. Its translation is CASSPNRGQNTEAFF. This chain joins TRBV7-9 and TRBJ1-1, with TRBD1 matching 7 bases. The CDR3 sequence is 15 residues long. CDR1 is SEHNR and CDR2 is FQNEAQ in the germline V gene (reference sequence). V lost 5 bases to trimming and J lost 1 base; unmatched junction nucleotides: 7.

The rearrangement uses TRBV19 and TRBJ1-5; D is unresolved. There are 16 residues in the CDR3. V was pared by 5 bases and J by 3 bases, with 17 bases between. Per the germline V gene, CDR1 is LNHDA and CDR2 is SQIVND (reference sequence). The CDR3 DNA follows: TGTGCCAGTAGTCGGGGAGGAGTAGAGACCAATCAGCCCCAGCATTTT. Amino acids: CASSRGGVETNQPQHF.

J is TRBJ2-7 and V is TRBV5-1, with D unclear. V lost 3 bases and J 1 base, leaving 5 bases between the germline ends. This CDR3 contains 12 residues. The germline CDR1 and CDR2 sequences are SGHRS and YFSETQ. The CDR3 spells CASSSASYEQYF. CDR3 nucleotides: TGCGCCAGCAGCTCCGCGTCCTACGAGCAGTACTTC. Combining the CDR3 with reference TRBV5-1 and TRBJ2-7 gives the whole variable domain KAGVTQTPRYLIKTRGQQVTLSCSPISGHRSVSWYQQTPGQGLQFLFEYFSETQRNKGNFPGRFSGRQFSNSRSEMNVSTLELGDSALYLCASSSASYEQYFGPGTRLTVT.

The V gene is TRBV10-3, the J gene TRBJ1-2; D is possibly TRBD1 (5 bases). The CDR3 has 15 amino acids. Per the germline V gene, CDR1 is ENHRY and CDR2 is SYGVKD. Deletions cut 7 bases from V and 3 bases from J, with 18 bases between. The CDR3 DNA sequence: TGTGCCATCACACAAAATCAGGGAAGATACTATGGCTACACCTTC. It yields the protein CAITQNQGRYYGYTF.

V usage is TRBV28 and J usage is TRBJ1-3; D gene ambiguous. V shed 1 base and J shed 3 bases, with 7 bases lying between them. The CDR3 has 14 amino acids. The germline gives CDR1 MDHEN, CDR2 SYDVKM. The CDR3 DNA sequence: TGTGCCAGCAGTTTATACAGCCTTGGAAACACCATATATTTT. It specifies CASSLYSLGNTIYF.

In nucleotides, the CDR3 is TGCAGTGCTATTGAACAGGGGGCCATCGGTGGCTACACCTTC. Translating it yields CSAIEQGAIGGYTF. This chain connects TRBV20-1 to TRBJ1-2; 9 bases agree with TRBD1. Germline trimming cut 4 bases from V and 7 bases from J; bases unmatched to any gene: 10. The CDR3 runs 14 residues. The germline gives CDR1 DFQATT, CDR2 SNEGSKA (reference sequence).

The chain uses TRBV19 and TRBJ2-1, with 7 bases fitting TRBD1. Trimming took 5 bases from V and 2 from J; bases not matched to a gene: 9. The CDR3 totals 16 residues. The V gene's germline CDR1 is LNHDA and CDR2 SQIVND (reference sequence). In DNA form, the CDR3 reads TGTGCCAGTAGTCCTACTTCCGGGACAGCCTACAATGAGCAGTTCTTC. Its translation: CASSPTSGTAYNEQFF.

This chain connects TRBV18 to TRBJ1-2; TRBD1 agrees at 7 bases. Germline loops: CDR1 KGHSH, CDR2 LQKENI. The CDR3 extends over 15 amino acids. V shed 3 bases and J 2 bases; nucleotides not matched to a gene: 6. Here the CDR3 reads CASSPGGQTNYGYTF. Here the CDR3 DNA reads TGTGCCAGCTCACCGGGGGGACAGACAAACTATGGCTACACCTTC.

J is TRBJ1-1 and V is TRBV5-1, with TRBD1 matching over 8 bases. Germline CDR1 SGHRS, CDR2 YFSETQ. The CDR3 has 15 amino acids. The trim removed 3 bases at V and 2 bases at J, leaving 6 bases unmatched. Written as DNA, the CDR3 is TGCGCCAGCAGCTCTTCGGACAGGGCCAACACTGAAGCTTTCTTT. This gives the protein CASSSSDRANTEAFF. The variable domain in full, completed from reference TRBV5-1 and TRBJ1-1, reads KAGVTQTPRYLIKTRGQQVTLSCSPISGHRSVSWYQQTPGQGLQFLFEYFSETQRNKGNFPGRFSGRQFSNSRSEMNVSTLELGDSALYLCASSSSDRANTEAFFGQGTRLTVV.

The chain has TRBV29-1 and TRBJ1-1; TRBD1 is a possible D gene (6 bases). V was shortened by 4 bases and J by 3 bases, with 9 bases between the two germline ends. In germline, CDR1 is SQVTM, CDR2 ANQGSEA. The CDR3 is 12 residues long. The CDR3 loop reads CSVGQVDTEAFF. DNA for the CDR3: TGCAGCGTTGGACAGGTGGACACTGAAGCTTTCTTT.

The V and J genes are TRBV2 and TRBJ2-1; 10 bases are a match to TRBD1. CDR3 size: 15 residues. V lost 4 bases and J lost 4; bases outside the gene matches: 4. CDR1 SNHLY and CDR2 FYNNEI come from the germline V gene. The DNA of the CDR3 is TGTGCCAGCAGTGTCCGGGACAGGGGATACAATGAGCAGTTCTTC. Translation: CASSVRDRGYNEQFF.

This chain connects TRBV5-5 to TRBJ2-7, with 9 bases aligning to TRBD1. V shed 5 bases, J shed 4 bases, and the junction held 7 bases outside the gene matches. The germline V gene encodes CDR1 SGHKS and CDR2 YYEKEE (reference sequence). The CDR3 is made up of 14 amino acids. Here the CDR3 DNA reads TGTGCCAGCAGGAAGACAGGGGGAGGGTACGAGCAGTACTTC. Protein product: CASRKTGGGYEQYF.

The chain couples TRBV18 to TRBJ2-7, with D unresolved. Trimming took off 4 bases at V and 2 bases at J, with 12 bases between the two ends. Germline CDR1 is KGHSH and CDR2 is LQKENI. This CDR3 spans 14 amino acids. The CDR3 protein is CASSQVDITYEQYF. The CDR3 DNA sequence: TGTGCCAGCTCACAGGTAGACATTACCTACGAGCAGTACTTC.

This clone was counted between two and nine times. The chain uses TRBV7-3 and TRBJ2-1, with D possibly being TRBD1 (6 bases). With 7 bases removed from V and 9 bases from J, the gap between germline ends came to 19 bases. The germline gives CDR1 SGHTA, CDR2 FQGTGA. The CDR3 runs 14 residues. CDR3 nucleotides: TGTGCCAGCACCCTAACGGCTGGGGGCGGTGAGCAGTTCTTC. It yields the protein CASTLTAGGGEQFF.

The chain employs TRBV25-1 and TRBJ1-4; a possible D gene is TRBD1 (5 bases). This CDR3 is 15 amino acids long. The V end lost 3 bases, the J end lost 3 bases, and 11 bases lay between the germline ends. CDR1 and CDR2 from the germline V gene are MGHDK and SYGVNS. CDR3 nucleotide sequence: TGTGCCAGCAGTGACCAGGGAGGGTCTAATGAAAAACTGTTTTTT. The encoded protein is CASSDQGGSNEKLFF.

The chain links TRBV29-1 to TRBJ1-1; TRBD1 agrees at 10 bases. Trimming cost V 6 bases and J 4 bases; bases outside gene matches: 8. Germline CDR1 is SQVTM and CDR2 is ANQGSEA. The CDR3 contains 14 residues. CDR3: CSVDVTGGLTEAFF. The CDR3 bases are TGCAGCGTGGACGTGACAGGGGGCCTCACTGAAGCTTTCTTT.